These 8 T cell receptor beta chains were all obtained from the same sample, sequenced in a study of blood T cell repertoires in COVID-19. The data were produced by immunoSEQ multiplex PCR, yet TCRdb's version contains in-frame clones alone and is incomplete. The profile covers about 370,000 clones, with 89% appearing a single time and about 3% taken by the ten largest. The sample comprised peripheral blood. These receptors originate from a woman aged 25 to 39 with COVID-19, enrolled during active disease.

In DNA, the CDR3 is TGTGCCATCAGTGGGACTAGCGGGAGTTCCGCCTACAATGAGCAGTTCTTC. Protein sequence: CAISGTSGSSAYNEQFF. V is TRBV10-3 and J is TRBJ2-1, with TRBD2 matching 13 bases. J was trimmed by 2 bases and V by 4 bases; bases with no gene match: 5. Germline lookup yields CDR1 ENHRY and CDR2 SYGVKD. The CDR3 contains 17 residues.

The V and J genes are TRBV15 and TRBJ2-5; D is unresolved. V dropped 0 bases and J dropped 0 bases, with 5 bases sitting between them. CDR1 and CDR2 (germline): LNHNV, YYDKDF (reference sequence). CDR3 length: 14 amino acids. In nucleotides, the CDR3 is TGTGCCACCAGCAGAGAACTGTACCAAGAGACCCAGTACTTC. Protein product: CATSRELYQETQYF.

J is TRBJ2-3 and V is TRBV29-1, with 7 bases aligning to TRBD2. Germline V CDR1 and CDR2: SQVTM, ANQGSEA. The V and J ends lost 7 bases and 2 bases, in that order; junction bases with no gene match: 9. CDR3 length equals 14 residues. For the CDR3, the DNA is TGCAGCGCACCCCTAGCGGTAACCACAGATACGCAGTATTTT. This translates into CSAPLAVTTDTQYF.

The chain couples TRBV4-1 to TRBJ1-2; 8 positions agree with TRBD1. The CDR3 length is 17 residues. V trimming: 0 bases; J trimming: 2 bases; junction bases outside the gene matches: 8. Germline V gene lookup returns CDR1 MGHRA and CDR2 YSYEKL. CDR3 sequence reads: CASSQDLGDRPNYGYTF. CDR3 coding DNA: TGCGCCAGCAGCCAAGATCTGGGGGACAGGCCCAACTATGGCTACACCTTC.

The DNA of the CDR3 is TGTGCCAGCAGCGAAAAGACAGGGAGGTTTGCTGAAGCTTTCTTT. The encoded protein is CASSEKTGRFAEAFF. This rearrangement joins TRBV9 to TRBJ1-1; 7 nucleotides align to TRBD1. This CDR3 is built from 15 residues. The ends lost 3 bases at V and 6 bases at J; junction bases unmatched: 11. CDR1 and CDR2 (germline): SGDLS, YYNGEE.

This clone was recorded once. The rearrangement joins TRBV21-1 to TRBJ2-7; no check of the table's D call, TRBD1, against the DNA was made. TRBV21-1 constitutes a pseudogene. The CDR3 sequence is 20 residues long. Here the CDR3 DNA reads TGTGCCAGCAGCAAGGCTATCGGACAGGGGACAATCAAGAGCTCCTACGAGCAGTACGTC. It translates to CASSKAIGQGTIKSSYEQYV.

The rearrangement uses TRBV5-1 and TRBJ1-1; D is uncertain. The ends were cut back, 0 bases at V and 0 bases at J, with 9 bases in the middle. Germline V gene data show CDR1 as SGHRS and CDR2 as YFSETQ. The CDR3 contains 15 residues. The chain's CDR3 is CASSLGTALNTEAFF. Here the CDR3 DNA reads TGCGCCAGCAGCTTGGGTACAGCTTTGAACACTGAAGCTTTCTTT.

V is TRBV6-2 or TRBV6-3 and J is TRBJ1-6, with TRBD1 identical over 9 bases. CDR3 length: 15 amino acids. V lost 2 bases, J lost 10 bases, and 6 bases stayed unmatched. The V gene's germline CDR1 is MNHEY and CDR2 SVGEGT. CDR3 in DNA: TGTGCCAGCAGTTACGCGGGACAGGGTGTGTCACCCCTCCACTTT. This codes for CASSYAGQGVSPLHF.